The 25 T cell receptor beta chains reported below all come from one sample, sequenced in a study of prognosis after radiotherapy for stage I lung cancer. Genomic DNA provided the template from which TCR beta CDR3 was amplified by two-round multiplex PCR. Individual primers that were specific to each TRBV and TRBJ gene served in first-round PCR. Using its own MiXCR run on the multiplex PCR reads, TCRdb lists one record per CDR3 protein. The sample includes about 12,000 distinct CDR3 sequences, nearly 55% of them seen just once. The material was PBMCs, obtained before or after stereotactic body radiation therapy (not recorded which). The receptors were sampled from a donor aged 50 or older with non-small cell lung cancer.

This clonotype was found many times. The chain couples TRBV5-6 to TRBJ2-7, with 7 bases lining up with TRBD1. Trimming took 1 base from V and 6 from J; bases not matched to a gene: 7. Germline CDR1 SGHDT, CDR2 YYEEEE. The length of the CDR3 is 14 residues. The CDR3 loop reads CASSLRGPFSEQYF. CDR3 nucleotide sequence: TGTGCCAGCAGCTTGAGGGGGCCTTTTAGCGAGCAGTACTTC.

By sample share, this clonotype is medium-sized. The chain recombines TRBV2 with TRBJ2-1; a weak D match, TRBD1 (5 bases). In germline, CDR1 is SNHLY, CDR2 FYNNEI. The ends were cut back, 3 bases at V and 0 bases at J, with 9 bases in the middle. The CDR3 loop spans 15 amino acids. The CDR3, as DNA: TGTGCCAGCAGTGAGGGGCGAACCTCCTACAATGAGCAGTTCTTC. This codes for CASSEGRTSYNEQFF.

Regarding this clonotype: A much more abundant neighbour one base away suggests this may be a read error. The CDR3 here is CSSSLPGRQNIQYF. CDR3 sequence (DNA): TGTTCCAGCAGTCTCCCGGGTCGCCAAAACATTCAGTACTTC. V is TRBV27 and J is TRBJ2-4; D uncertain. This CDR3 is built from 14 residues. CDR1 MNHEY and CDR2 SMNVEV come from the germline V gene (reference sequence).

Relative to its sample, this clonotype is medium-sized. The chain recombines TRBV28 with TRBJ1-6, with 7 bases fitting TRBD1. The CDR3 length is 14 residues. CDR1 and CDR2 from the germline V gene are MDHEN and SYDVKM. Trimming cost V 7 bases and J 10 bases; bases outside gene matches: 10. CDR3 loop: CASKTPTGRSPLHF. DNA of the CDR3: TGTGCCAGCAAGACCCCGACAGGGCGGTCACCCCTCCACTTT.

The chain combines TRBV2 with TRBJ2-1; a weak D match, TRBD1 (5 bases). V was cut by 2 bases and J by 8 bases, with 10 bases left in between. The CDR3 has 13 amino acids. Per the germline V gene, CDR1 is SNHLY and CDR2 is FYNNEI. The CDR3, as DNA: TGTGCCAGCAGTGAAACAGGTGGGCATGAGCAGTTCTTC. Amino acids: CASSETGGHEQFF.

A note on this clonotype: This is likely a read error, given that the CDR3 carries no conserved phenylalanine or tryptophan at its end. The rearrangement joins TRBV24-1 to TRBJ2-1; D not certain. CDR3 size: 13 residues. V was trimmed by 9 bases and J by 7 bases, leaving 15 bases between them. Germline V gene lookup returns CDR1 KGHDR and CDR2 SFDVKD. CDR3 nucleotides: TGTGCCACCGCGGCATGCGTAAGGAATGAGCAGTTCCTC. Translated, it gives CATAACVRNEQFL.

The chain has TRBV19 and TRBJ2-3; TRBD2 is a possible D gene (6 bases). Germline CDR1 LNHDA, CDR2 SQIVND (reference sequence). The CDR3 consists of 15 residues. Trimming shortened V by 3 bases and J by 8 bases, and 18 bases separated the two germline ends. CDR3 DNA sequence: TGTGCCAGTAGTATCGGGATCACAGTGGGGGGTACGCAGTATTTT. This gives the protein CASSIGITVGGTQYF.

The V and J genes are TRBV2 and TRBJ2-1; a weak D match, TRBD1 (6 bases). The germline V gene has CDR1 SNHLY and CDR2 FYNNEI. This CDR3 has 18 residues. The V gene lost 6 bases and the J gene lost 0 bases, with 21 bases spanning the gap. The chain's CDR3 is CASSPGGHRARSYNEQFF. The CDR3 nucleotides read TGTGCCAGCAGCCCCGGTGGCCACAGGGCTCGCTCCTACAATGAGCAGTTCTTC.

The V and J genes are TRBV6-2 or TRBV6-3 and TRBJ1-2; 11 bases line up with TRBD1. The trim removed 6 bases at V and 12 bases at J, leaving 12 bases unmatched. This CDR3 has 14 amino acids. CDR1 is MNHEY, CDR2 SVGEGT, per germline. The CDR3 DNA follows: TGTGCCAGCAGCAGGACAGGGGGCATTGGCGAGCACACCTTC. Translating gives CASSRTGGIGEHTF.

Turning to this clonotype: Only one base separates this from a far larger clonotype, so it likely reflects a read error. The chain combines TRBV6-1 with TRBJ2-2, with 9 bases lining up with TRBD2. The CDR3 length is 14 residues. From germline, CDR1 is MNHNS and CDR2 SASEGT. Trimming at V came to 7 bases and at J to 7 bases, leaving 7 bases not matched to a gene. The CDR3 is CASIAGVWNGELFF. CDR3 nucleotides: TGTGCCAGCATAGCGGGAGTTTGGAACGGGGAGCTGTTTTTT.

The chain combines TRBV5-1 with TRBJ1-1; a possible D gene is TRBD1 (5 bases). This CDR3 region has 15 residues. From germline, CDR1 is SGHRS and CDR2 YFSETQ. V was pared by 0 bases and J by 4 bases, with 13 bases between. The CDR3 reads CASSLGHGGSTEAFF. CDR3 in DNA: TGCGCCAGCAGCTTGGGCCACGGGGGGAGCACTGAAGCTTTCTTT.

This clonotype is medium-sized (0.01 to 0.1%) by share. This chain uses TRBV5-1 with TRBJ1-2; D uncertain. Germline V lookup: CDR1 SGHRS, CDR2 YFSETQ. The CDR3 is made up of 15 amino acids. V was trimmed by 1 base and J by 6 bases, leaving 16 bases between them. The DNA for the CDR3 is TGCGCCAGCAGCTTGTCAATTGCTAACCCAGATGGCTACACCTTC. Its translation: CASSLSIANPDGYTF.

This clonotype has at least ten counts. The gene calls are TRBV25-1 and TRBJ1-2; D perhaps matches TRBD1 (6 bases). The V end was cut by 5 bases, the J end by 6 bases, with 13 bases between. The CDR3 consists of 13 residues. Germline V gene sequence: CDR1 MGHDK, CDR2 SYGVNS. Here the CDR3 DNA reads TGTGCCAGCAGTACTGGGGGGGCGGATGGCTACACCTTC. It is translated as CASSTGGADGYTF.

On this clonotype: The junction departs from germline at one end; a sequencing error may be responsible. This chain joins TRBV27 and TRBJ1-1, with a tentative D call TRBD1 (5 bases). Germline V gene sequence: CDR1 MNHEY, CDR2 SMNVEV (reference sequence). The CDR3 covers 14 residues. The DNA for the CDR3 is TGTTCCAGCATTGCCGTAGGGGTGAACACTGAAGCTTTCTTT. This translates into CSSIAVGVNTEAFF.

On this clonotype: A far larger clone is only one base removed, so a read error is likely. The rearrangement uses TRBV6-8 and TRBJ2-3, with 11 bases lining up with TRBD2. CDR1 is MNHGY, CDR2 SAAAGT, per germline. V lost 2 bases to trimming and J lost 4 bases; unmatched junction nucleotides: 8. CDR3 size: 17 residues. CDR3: CASSYLLIAGGPDTQYF. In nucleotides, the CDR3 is TGTGCCAGCAGTTACCTACTGATAGCGGGAGGGCCAGATACGCAGTATTTT.

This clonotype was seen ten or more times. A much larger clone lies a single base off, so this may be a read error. DNA of the CDR3: TGTGCCATCAGCCGTGACAGGCGCGAGCAGTACTTC. This translates into CAISRDRREQYF. This chain links TRBV3-1 with TRBJ2-7; a possible D gene is TRBD1 (6 bases). This CDR3 is built from 12 residues. Germline V CDR1 and CDR2: LGHDT, YNNKEL (reference sequence).

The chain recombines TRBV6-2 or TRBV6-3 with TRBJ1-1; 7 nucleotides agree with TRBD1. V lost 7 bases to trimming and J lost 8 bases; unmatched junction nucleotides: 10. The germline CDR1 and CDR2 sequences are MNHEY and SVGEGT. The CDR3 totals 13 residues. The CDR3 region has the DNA TGTGCCAGCATCTACACAGGACAGGTCGAAGCTTTCTTT. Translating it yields CASIYTGQVEAFF.

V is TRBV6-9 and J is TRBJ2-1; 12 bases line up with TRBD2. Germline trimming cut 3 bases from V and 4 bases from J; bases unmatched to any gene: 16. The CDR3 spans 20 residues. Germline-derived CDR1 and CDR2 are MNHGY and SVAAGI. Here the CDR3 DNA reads TGTGCCAGCAGTTACATACAGGCGACTAGCGGGAGCCCCAAGTACAATGAGCAGTTCTTC. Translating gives CASSYIQATSGSPKYNEQFF.

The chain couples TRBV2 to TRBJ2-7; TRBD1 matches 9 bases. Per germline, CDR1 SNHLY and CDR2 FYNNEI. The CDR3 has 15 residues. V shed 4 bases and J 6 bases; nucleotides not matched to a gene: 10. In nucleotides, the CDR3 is TGTGCCAGCAGTGGGGAGACAGGGGGGGATCCCGAGCAGTACTTC. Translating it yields CASSGETGGDPEQYF.

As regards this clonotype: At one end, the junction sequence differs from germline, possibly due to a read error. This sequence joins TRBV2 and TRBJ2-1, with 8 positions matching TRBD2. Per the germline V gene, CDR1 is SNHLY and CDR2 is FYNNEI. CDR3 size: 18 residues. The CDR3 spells CAGSEASGWSPSYNEQFF. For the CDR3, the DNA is TGTGCCGGCAGTGAGGCTAGCGGGTGGTCCCCATCCTACAATGAGCAGTTCTTC.

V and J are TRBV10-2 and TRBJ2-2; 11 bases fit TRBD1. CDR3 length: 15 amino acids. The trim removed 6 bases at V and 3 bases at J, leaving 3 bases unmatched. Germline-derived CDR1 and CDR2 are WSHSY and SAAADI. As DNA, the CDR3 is TGCGCCAGCAGGACGGGACAGGGGGACACCGGGGAGCTGTTTTTT. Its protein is CASRTGQGDTGELFF.

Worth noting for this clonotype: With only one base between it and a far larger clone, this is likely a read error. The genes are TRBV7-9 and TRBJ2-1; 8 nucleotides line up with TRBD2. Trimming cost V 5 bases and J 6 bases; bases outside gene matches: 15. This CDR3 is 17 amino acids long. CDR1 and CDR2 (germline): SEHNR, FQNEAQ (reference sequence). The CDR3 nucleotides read TGTGCCAGCAGCAGAGAGGGTGTGGCTAGCGGGTCCAATGAGCAGTTCTTC. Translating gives CASSREGVASGSNEQFF.

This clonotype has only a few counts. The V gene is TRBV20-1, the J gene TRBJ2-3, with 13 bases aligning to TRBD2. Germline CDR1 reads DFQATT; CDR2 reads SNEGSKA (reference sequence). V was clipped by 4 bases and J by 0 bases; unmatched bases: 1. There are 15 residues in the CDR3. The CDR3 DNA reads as TGCAGTGCTACGGGACTAGCGGGAAGCACAGATACGCAGTATTTT. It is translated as CSATGLAGSTDTQYF.

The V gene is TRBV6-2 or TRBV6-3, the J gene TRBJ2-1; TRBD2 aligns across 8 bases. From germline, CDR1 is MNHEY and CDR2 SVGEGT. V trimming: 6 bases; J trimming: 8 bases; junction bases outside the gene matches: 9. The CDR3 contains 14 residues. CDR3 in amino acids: CASRDSGSRDEQFF. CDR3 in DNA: TGTGCCAGCAGAGACAGCGGGAGTCGGGATGAGCAGTTCTTC.

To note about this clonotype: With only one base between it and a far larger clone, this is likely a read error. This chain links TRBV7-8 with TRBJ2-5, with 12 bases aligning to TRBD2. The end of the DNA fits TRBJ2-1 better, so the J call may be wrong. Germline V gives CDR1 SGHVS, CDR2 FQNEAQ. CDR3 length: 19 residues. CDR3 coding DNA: TGTGCCAGCAGCTCAGCTCCGGGACTAGCGGGTGAGTCCTACAATAAGCAGTTCTTC. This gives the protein CASSSAPGLAGESYNKQFF.